The present T cell receptor (beta chain) was sequenced within a study of blood T cell repertoires in COVID-19. The wider study: The study drew acute and convalescent COVID-19 samples from the United States, Italy and Spain.

Those enrolled, adults aged roughly 18 to 100 years, came from some 25 US areas. Each recovered donor of Cohort 3 presented with two negative PCRs, clearance, or symptom resolution. Germline V lookup: CDR1 MNHNS, CDR2 SASEGT. The CDR3 totals 13 residues. The germline V and J ends were trimmed by 0 bases and 3 bases, with 5 bases remaining between them. Some clones are missing from TCRdb's copy, which holds only in-frame ones; the method was immunoSEQ multiplex PCR. The sample shows 150,000 or so clones, approximately 83% of them seen only once. The sample taken for sequencing was PBMCs or T cells enriched from blood (not recorded which). The chain carries TRBV6-1 and TRBJ1-1; no definite D call. The origin of this receptor is a woman aged 60-75 years who had recovered from COVID-19. The CDR3 loop reads CASSEAGDTEAFF. The CDR3 DNA sequence: TGTGCCAGCAGTGAAGCCGGGGACACTGAAGCTTTCTTT.